In this sample, the clone carrying this T cell receptor beta chain turned up a few times. Its antigen is unknown. The data derive from a study of cytomegalovirus exposure and HLA in healthy donors. The primer mix had 60 Vbeta and 13 Jbeta primers. Some clones are missing from TCRdb's copy, which holds only in-frame ones; the method was immunoSEQ multiplex PCR. The table records more than 80,000 clones, around 64% of them present only once. CDR1 MNHNY and CDR2 SVGAGI come from the germline V gene (reference sequence). V lost 6 bases and J lost 4, with 9 bases in between. The CDR3 runs 12 residues. The study, taken as a whole, reports: TCR beta V- and J-gene trimming, according to a later analysis, was linked to a missense DCLRE1C variant. Another analysis was done later, and it associated more than 15,000 TCR beta sequences with HLA alleles at 0.05 false discovery rate.

This sequence joins TRBV6-6 and TRBJ1-1; no firm D call. The origin of this receptor is a man between 60 and 70 years old in good health and CMV-seronegative. The sequenced sample consisted of PBMCs. In DNA, the CDR3 is TGTGCCAGCAGCCTAGAGGGCACTGAAGCTTTCTTT. Amino acid sequence: CASSLEGTEAFF.